One and the same sample provided the 2 T cell receptor beta chains below, sequenced in a study of blood T cell repertoires in COVID-19 (dated by TCRdb to the early 2020s). To prepare the library, the immunoSEQ multiplex PCR assay was applied. The table was pulled from immuneACCESS by TCRdb, which kept in-frame rearrangements only. Such tables lose some clones; where checked, under half of the loss comes from unresolved V genes, and the rest has no known cause. Recorded for this sample are 71,000 or so clones; over 70% of them occurred a single time. In total, the top ten clones hold 8.5% to 14% of the sample. What was sequenced was peripheral blood. These receptors were taken from a man aged 50 to 59 with acute or convalescent COVID-19.

This clone was counted between two and nine times. The gene calls are TRBV5-8 and TRBJ1-1; TRBD1 matches 9 bases. Germline trimming cut 0 bases from V and 4 bases from J; bases unmatched to any gene: 1. The CDR3 has 14 residues. Germline CDR1 is SGHTS and CDR2 is YDEGEE. The CDR3 loop is CASSLGQGVTEAFF. DNA for the CDR3: TGTGCCAGCAGCTTGGGACAGGGGGTCACTGAAGCTTTCTTT.

The J gene is TRBJ1-1, the V gene TRBV28; D is unresolved. The V gene's germline CDR1 is MDHEN and CDR2 SYDVKM. V gave up 1 base and J gave up 8 bases, with 5 bases separating them. The CDR3 runs to 11 residues. The CDR3 nucleotides are TGTGCCAGCAGTTTATTGCGAGAAGCTTTCTTT. Its protein product is CASSLLREAFF.